This TCR beta chain was sequenced during a study of regulatory T cells in long-lasting Graves disease. Overall study: For a period under 3 months, newly diagnosed Graves' patients had taken antithyroid drugs. General observations from the study: Newly diagnosed patients shared 950 to 1,000 public clonotypes; persistent patients shared approximately 2,700. Patients whose Graves' disease persisted exhibited lower TCR diversity than those newly diagnosed.

Time point: newly diagnosed GD, antithyroid drugs for less than 3 months. From PBMCs, RNA was extracted and then used to make the TCR library. Details on this clonotype: Its antigen is currently unknown.

CDR1 and CDR2 (germline): SGHVS, FNYEAQ. V was trimmed by 5 bases and J by 5 bases, leaving 14 bases between them. This CDR3 has 14 residues. Arm-PCR of CDR3 regions and iRepertoire HTBI primers were the basis on which TCR beta libraries were built. TCRdb reprocessed the multiplex PCR reads with MiXCR, giving one entry per CDR3 protein. The data show 240,000 or so distinct CDR3 sequences, 20% seen once. The rearrangement links TRBV7-6 to TRBJ2-3; D not resolved. This specimen was peripheral blood mononuclear cells (PBMCs), taken at new diagnosis, from a patient treated with antithyroid drugs. The receptor was derived from a female donor with Graves disease. The DNA of the CDR3 is TGTGCCAGCAGCCTGGTCAGGAACCGAGATACGCAGTATTTT. Translated, it gives CASSLVRNRDTQYF.